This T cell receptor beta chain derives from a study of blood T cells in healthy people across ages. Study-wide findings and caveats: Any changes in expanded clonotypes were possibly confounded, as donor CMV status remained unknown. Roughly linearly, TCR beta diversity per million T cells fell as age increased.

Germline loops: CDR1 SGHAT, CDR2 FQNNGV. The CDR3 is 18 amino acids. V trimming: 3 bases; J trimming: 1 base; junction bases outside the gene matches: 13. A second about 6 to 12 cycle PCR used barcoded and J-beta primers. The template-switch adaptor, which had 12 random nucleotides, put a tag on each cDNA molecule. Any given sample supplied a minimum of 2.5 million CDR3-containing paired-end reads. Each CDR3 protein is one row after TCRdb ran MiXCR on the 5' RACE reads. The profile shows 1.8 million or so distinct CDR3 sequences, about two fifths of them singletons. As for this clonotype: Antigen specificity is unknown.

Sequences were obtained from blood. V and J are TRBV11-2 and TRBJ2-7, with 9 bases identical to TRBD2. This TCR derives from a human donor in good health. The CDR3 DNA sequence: TGTGCCAGCAGCTTCCCCTCCTCCGGACTAGCGAGTTCCTACGAGCAGTACTTC. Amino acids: CASSFPSSGLASSYEQYF.